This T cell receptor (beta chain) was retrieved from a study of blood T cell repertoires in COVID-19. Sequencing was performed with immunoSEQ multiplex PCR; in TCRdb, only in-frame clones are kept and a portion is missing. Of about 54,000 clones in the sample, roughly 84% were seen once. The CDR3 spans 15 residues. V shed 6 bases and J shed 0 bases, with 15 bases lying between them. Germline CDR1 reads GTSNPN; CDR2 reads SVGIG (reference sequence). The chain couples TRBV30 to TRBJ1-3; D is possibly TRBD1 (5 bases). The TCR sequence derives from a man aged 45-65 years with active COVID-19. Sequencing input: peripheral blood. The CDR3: CACLTAGRSGNTIYF. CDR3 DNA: TGTGCCTGTCTGACGGCAGGGCGCTCTGGAAACACCATATATTTT.